A selection of T cell receptor beta chains follows, all from one sample in a study of identical twins. Using its own MiXCR run on the 5' RACE reads, TCRdb lists one record per CDR3 protein. The sample holds hundreds of thousands of distinct CDR3 sequences; approximately 21% are singletons and the top ten take 4.3%. The same data also contributed to another study, on T cells expressing NK-cell markers.

Sequenced material: PBMCs. The receptors here all came from a young woman in good health. The CDR3 runs from the conserved cysteine through the conserved F or W. Each record gives: D gene, clone size, V gene, J gene, CDR3 protein, CDR3 DNA. The D gene is left open where the match is weak. Only part of the rows carry a size: once, few, many, or a class if the clone is expanded.

NA	NA	TRBV4-2	TRBJ1-5	CASSQEGRDNQPQHF	TGTGCCAGCAGCCAAGAAGGGCGGGACAATCAGCCCCAGCATTTT
NA	few	TRBV20-1	TRBJ2-3	CSARGAGPHTDTQYF	TGCAGTGCCCGAGGGGCTGGCCCGCACACAGATACGCAGTATTTT
NA	few	TRBV27	TRBJ2-3	CASSWLYQEGTDTQYF	TGTGCCAGCAGTTGGCTATATCAAGAGGGCACAGATACGCAGTATTTT
TRBD2	NA	TRBV9	TRBJ2-2	CASSAGGLAGVSGELFF	TGTGCCAGCAGCGCAGGGGGACTAGCGGGAGTTTCCGGGGAGCTGTTTTTT
NA	few	TRBV20-1	TRBJ1-1	CSARRGYMNTEAFF	TGCAGTGCTAGAAGGGGTTACATGAACACTGAAGCTTTCTTT
NA	NA	TRBV12-3/TRBV12-4	TRBJ2-7	CASSLFGGYEQYF	TGTGCCAGCAGTTTATTTGGAGGATACGAGCAGTACTTC
NA	NA	TRBV12-3/TRBV12-4	TRBJ2-7	CASSPGPLTHEQYF	TGTGCCAGCAGCCCTGGACCCTTGACTCACGAGCAGTACTTC
TRBD2	NA	TRBV9	TRBJ2-5	CASSPGLRSPETQYF	TGTGCCAGCAGCCCGGGACTACGTAGCCCAGAGACCCAGTACTTC
NA	NA	TRBV20-1	TRBJ1-2	CSASLLGNGYTF	TGCAGTGCTAGTCTCCTTGGAAACGGCTACACCTTC
NA	NA	TRBV12-3/TRBV12-4	TRBJ2-3	CASTPADTDTQYF	TGTGCCAGCACCCCAGCGGACACAGATACGCAGTATTTT
NA	NA	TRBV5-1	TRBJ2-7	CASASSSVSYEQYF	TGCGCCAGCGCCTCTTCGTCCGTGTCCTACGAGCAGTACTTC
TRBD1	few	TRBV20-1	TRBJ2-7	CSAPHSERGGRYEQYF	TGCAGTGCTCCCCATTCAGAGCGAGGGGGCCGCTACGAGCAGTACTTC
NA	many	TRBV6-5	TRBJ1-1	CASSYLQQGTEAFF	TGTGCCAGCAGTTACCTTCAACAGGGCACTGAAGCTTTCTTT
TRBD2	few	TRBV5-6	TRBJ2-3	CASSLGRGGFGTQYF	TGTGCCAGCAGCTTAGGCCGCGGGGGGTTTGGTACGCAGTATTTT
TRBD1	NA	TRBV20-1	TRBJ1-1	CSARGLGRGGFVNEAFF	TGCAGTGCTAGAGGCCTAGGAAGAGGGGGCTTCGTGAATGAAGCTTTCTTT
TRBD2	few	TRBV12-3/TRBV12-4	TRBJ2-3	CASSLMGGSTDTQYF	TGTGCCAGCAGTTTGATGGGGGGGAGCACAGATACGCAGTATTTT
NA	many	TRBV25-1	TRBJ2-3	CASSESGTRSTDTQYF	TGTGCCAGCAGTGAATCAGGGACTCGCAGCACAGATACGCAGTATTTT
TRBD2	few	TRBV11-3	TRBJ2-3	CASSPRLAGGNTQYF	TGTGCCAGCAGCCCGAGACTAGCGGGGGGTAATACGCAGTATTTT
NA	NA	TRBV5-8	TRBJ2-5	CALGAGTKTETQYF	TGTGCCTTGGGGGCGGGGACTAAGACGGAGACCCAGTACTTC
NA	few	TRBV6-5	TRBJ2-1	CASSYSAQDEQFF	TGTGCCAGCAGTTACTCGGCCCAGGATGAGCAGTTCTTC
TRBD2	NA	TRBV4-2	TRBJ2-5	CASSQLLAGETQYF	TGTGCCAGCAGCCAACTACTAGCGGGAGAGACCCAGTACTTC
NA	NA	TRBV7-2	TRBJ1-3	CASSPRGRGDTIYF	TGTGCCAGCAGCCCCCGGGGTAGGGGAGACACCATATATTTT
NA	few	TRBV6-5	TRBJ2-1	CASSYSNRFVGDNEQFF	TGTGCCAGCAGTTACTCGAACCGGTTTGTCGGAGACAATGAGCAGTTCTTC
NA	few	TRBV7-9	TRBJ1-5	CASSPKPHF	TGTGCCAGCAGCCCGAAACCGCATTTT
NA	NA	TRBV10-1	TRBJ2-3	CASSEGATDTQYF	TGCGCCAGCAGTGAAGGAGCCACAGATACGCAGTATTTT
NA	many	TRBV12-3/TRBV12-4	TRBJ1-1	CASSFTGLNTEAFF	TGTGCCAGCAGCTTCACAGGCTTAAACACTGAAGCTTTCTTT
NA	NA	TRBV5-5	TRBJ1-5	CASSRSWGGNQPQHF	TGTGCCAGCAGCCGATCCTGGGGAGGCAATCAGCCCCAGCATTTT
NA	NA	TRBV6-1	TRBJ1-4	CASSSKPTDEKLFF	TGTGCCAGCAGCTCTAAGCCTACGGATGAAAAACTGTTTTTT
NA	NA	TRBV20-1	TRBJ2-2	CSARLAGELFF	TGCAGTGCTAGATTAGCCGGGGAGCTGTTTTTT
NA	NA	TRBV12-3/TRBV12-4	TRBJ2-1	CASSLERYNEQLF	TGTGCCAGCAGTTTGGAGAGGTACAATGAGCAGCTCTTC
NA	NA	TRBV3-1	TRBJ2-3	CASSQVSIRGTQYF	TGTGCCAGCAGCCAAGTTAGCATTAGGGGTACGCAGTATTTT
TRBD1	NA	TRBV7-7	TRBJ1-4	CASSLEPDRGFTNEKLFF	TGTGCCAGCAGCTTAGAGCCGGACAGGGGTTTCACTAATGAAAAACTGTTTTTT
TRBD2	many	TRBV20-1	TRBJ2-3	CSARLAGDPDTQYF	TGCAGTGCTAGATTAGCGGGAGACCCAGATACGCAGTATTTT
TRBD1	few	TRBV4-3	TRBJ2-3	CASSHYMTGDTQYF	TGCGCCAGCAGCCACTATATGACAGGGGATACGCAGTATTTT
TRBD2	NA	TRBV12-3/TRBV12-4	TRBJ2-2	CASSFLAGRTGELFF	TGTGCCAGCAGTTTCTTAGCGGGACGGACCGGGGAGCTGTTTTTT
NA	few	TRBV29-1	TRBJ1-2	CSVGATASGGYTF	TGCAGCGTTGGAGCTACTGCATCAGGAGGCTACACCTTC
TRBD1	NA	TRBV12-3/TRBV12-4	TRBJ2-7	CASTLTTGNHEQYF	TGTGCCAGCACCCTAACGACAGGGAACCACGAGCAGTACTTC
NA	NA	TRBV12-3/TRBV12-4	TRBJ2-5	CASSSDLGSQTGTQYF	TGTGCCAGCAGTTCAGACCTCGGCAGCCAAACGGGGACCCAGTACTTC
NA	few	TRBV20-1	TRBJ2-7	CSARVIAGEQYF	TGCAGTGCTAGAGTGATAGCAGGCGAGCAGTACTTC
NA	few	TRBV5-1	TRBJ2-3	CASRSPRDDTQYF	TGCGCCAGCAGATCTCCCAGAGACGATACGCAGTATTTT
TRBD1	NA	TRBV7-6	TRBJ1-6	CASSLGGDREESPLHF	TGTGCCAGCAGCTTAGGGGGGGACAGGGAGGAATCACCCCTCCACTTT
TRBD1	NA	TRBV7-3	TRBJ2-1	CASRLLRTGDEQFF	TGTGCCAGCAGATTACTCAGGACAGGGGATGAGCAGTTCTTC
NA	many	TRBV12-3/TRBV12-4	TRBJ1-2	CASSFRGGGYGYTF	TGTGCCAGCAGTTTTCGGGGTGGGGGCTATGGCTACACCTTC
NA	NA	TRBV12-3/TRBV12-4	TRBJ2-1	CASSLVGGGTPLEFF	NA
NA	few	TRBV20-1	TRBJ2-5	CSARSLKETQYF	TGCAGTGCTAGATCCCTTAAAGAGACCCAGTACTTC
TRBD1	few	TRBV12-3/TRBV12-4	TRBJ1-1	CASSKTGGITEAFF	TGTGCCAGCAGCAAGACAGGGGGCATCACTGAAGCTTTCTTT
TRBD2	NA	TRBV20-1	TRBJ2-7	CSARDLKLAGGPSEQYF	TGCAGTGCTAGAGACCTTAAACTAGCGGGGGGGCCAAGCGAGCAGTACTTC
NA	NA	TRBV5-1	TRBJ2-7	CASSLLPETSYEQYF	TGCGCCAGCAGCTTACTTCCGGAGACCAGCTACGAGCAGTACTTC
TRBD2	NA	TRBV20-1	TRBJ2-5	CSARSLAGVQETQYF	TGCAGTGCTAGGTCACTAGCGGGGGTTCAAGAGACCCAGTACTTC
NA	NA	TRBV7-9	TRBJ2-7	CASSPQESSYEQYF	TGTGCCAGCAGCCCTCAGGAGAGCTCCTACGAGCAGTACTTC
NA	few	TRBV12-3/TRBV12-4	TRBJ1-1	CASTSRRENTEAFF	TGTGCCAGCACCTCTAGGAGGGAGAACACTGAAGCTTTCTTT
NA	many	TRBV27	TRBJ2-5	CASSQRGQETQYF	TGTGCCAGCAGTCAAAGGGGGCAAGAGACCCAGTACTTC
NA	many	TRBV5-1	TRBJ2-7	CASSLSQTAYEQYF	TGCGCCAGCAGCTTGAGCCAAACCGCCTACGAGCAGTACTTC
NA	few	TRBV29-1	TRBJ2-7	CSVERAGEQYF	TGCAGCGTTGAAAGGGCGGGCGAGCAGTACTTC
NA	NA	TRBV7-9	TRBJ2-2	CASSWRGLRKNTGELFF	TGTGCCAGCAGCTGGCGTGGGCTACGAAAGAACACCGGGGAGCTGTTTTTT
TRBD1	few	TRBV20-1	TRBJ1-2	CSATRKQGANTF	TGCAGTGCTACAAGAAAACAGGGGGCGAACACCTTC
NA	NA	TRBV7-9	TRBJ2-7	CASSSPGRNTYEQYF	TGTGCCAGCAGTTCTCCGGGACGCAACACCTACGAGCAGTACTTC
NA	NA	TRBV7-6	TRBJ2-1	CASSLVGQGSSYNEQFF	TGTGCCAGCAGCTTAGTCGGTCAGGGAAGCTCCTACAATGAGCAGTTCTTC
NA	few	TRBV20-1	TRBJ1-2	CRAGTYYGYTF	TGCAGAGCCGGGACGTATTATGGCTACACCTTC
TRBD2	NA	TRBV29-1	TRBJ2-5	CSGWTSGGEGETQYF	TGCAGCGGCTGGACTAGCGGGGGGGAAGGAGAGACCCAGTACTTC